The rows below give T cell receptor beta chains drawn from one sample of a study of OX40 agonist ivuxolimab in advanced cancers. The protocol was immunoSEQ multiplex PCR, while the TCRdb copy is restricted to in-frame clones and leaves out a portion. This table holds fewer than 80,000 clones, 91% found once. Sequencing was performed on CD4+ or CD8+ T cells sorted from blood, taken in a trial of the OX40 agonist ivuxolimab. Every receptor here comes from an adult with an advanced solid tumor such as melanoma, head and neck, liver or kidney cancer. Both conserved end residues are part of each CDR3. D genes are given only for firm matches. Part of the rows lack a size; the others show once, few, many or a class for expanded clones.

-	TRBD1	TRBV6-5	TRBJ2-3	CASSPLTGGDTQYF	TGTGCCAGCAGCCCACTGACAGGGGGTGATACGCAGTATTTT
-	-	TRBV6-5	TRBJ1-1	CASSYDRSMNTEAFF	TGTGCCAGCAGTTACGACAGGAGCATGAACACTGAAGCTTTCTTT
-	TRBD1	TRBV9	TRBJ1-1	CASSLPPQGVKTEAFF	TGTGCCAGCAGCCTCCCGCCCCAGGGGGTGAAGACTGAAGCTTTCTTT
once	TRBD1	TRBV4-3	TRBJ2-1	CASSRRTGFSNEQFF	TGCGCCAGCAGCAGAAGGACAGGGTTTTCCAATGAGCAGTTCTTC
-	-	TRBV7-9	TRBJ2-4	CASSLAQGAKNIQYF	TGTGCCAGCAGCTTAGCGCAGGGGGCCAAAAACATTCAGTACTTC
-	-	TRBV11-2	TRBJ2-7	CASSLDPAGSSYEQYF	TGTGCCAGCAGCTTAGATCCGGCGGGGAGCTCCTACGAGCAGTACTTC
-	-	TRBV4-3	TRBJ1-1	CASSQRTVQTEAFF	TGCGCCAGCAGCCAACGGACAGTGCAGACTGAAGCTTTCTTT
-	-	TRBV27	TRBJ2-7	CASSFGGYEQYF	TGTGCCAGCAGTTTCGGCGGCTACGAGCAGTACTTC
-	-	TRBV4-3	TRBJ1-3	CASSQDPSSGNTIYF	TGCGCCAGCAGCCAAGATCCCAGCTCTGGAAACACCATATATTTT
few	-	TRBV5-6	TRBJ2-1	CASSLASDYNEQFF	TGTGCCAGCAGCCTTGCTAGCGACTACAATGAGCAGTTCTTC
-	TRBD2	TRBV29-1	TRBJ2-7	CSVETSGSGYEQYF	TGCAGCGTTGAAACTAGCGGGAGTGGCTACGAGCAGTACTTC
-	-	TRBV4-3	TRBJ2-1	CASSPGLGPSDEQFF	TGCGCCAGCAGCCCAGGGTTAGGGCCGTCGGATGAGCAGTTCTTC
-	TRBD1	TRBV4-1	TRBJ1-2	CASSLGQGGGYTF	TGCGCCAGCAGCCTCGGACAGGGGGGTGGCTACACCTTC